The clone carrying this T cell receptor (beta chain) was seen only once. Antigen unknown. CDR1 is KGHSY and CDR2 is FQNENV in the germline V gene. There are 18 residues in the CDR3. Trimming at V came to 0 bases and at J to 3 bases, leaving 11 bases not matched to a gene. The data are from a study of cytomegalovirus exposure and HLA in healthy donors. Points from the study as a whole: Common viral pathogens seemed to be connected with several of the most significant clusters, according to a later analysis. Among CMV-associated TCR beta chains, most appeared HLA-restricted in a later analysis. CMV serostatus alone was available as immune exposure information.

PCR used 60 Vbeta primers and 13 Jbeta primers. Generated by immunoSEQ multiplex PCR, the TCRdb table keeps only in-frame clones and is missing some. The table has around 150,000 clones, roughly 80% seen once. The V and J genes are TRBV16 and TRBJ1-3, with 7 bases fitting TRBD1. The receptor was isolated from a middle-aged woman in good health and CMV-seropositive. Sample: PBMCs. CDR3 in amino acids: CASSQSGGQALNGNTIYF. Here the CDR3 DNA reads TGTGCCAGCAGCCAATCGGGCGGACAGGCTCTTAATGGAAACACCATATATTTT.